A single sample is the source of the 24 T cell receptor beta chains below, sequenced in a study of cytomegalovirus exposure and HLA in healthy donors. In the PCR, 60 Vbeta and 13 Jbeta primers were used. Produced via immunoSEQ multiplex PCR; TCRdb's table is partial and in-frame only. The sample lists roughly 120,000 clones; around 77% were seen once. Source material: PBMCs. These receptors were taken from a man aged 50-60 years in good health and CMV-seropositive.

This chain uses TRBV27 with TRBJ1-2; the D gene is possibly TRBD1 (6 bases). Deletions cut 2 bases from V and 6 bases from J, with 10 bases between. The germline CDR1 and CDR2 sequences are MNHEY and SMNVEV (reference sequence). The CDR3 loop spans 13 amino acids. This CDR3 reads CASSLVAGDGYTF. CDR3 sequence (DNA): TGTGCCAGCAGTTTAGTGGCAGGGGATGGCTACACCTTC.

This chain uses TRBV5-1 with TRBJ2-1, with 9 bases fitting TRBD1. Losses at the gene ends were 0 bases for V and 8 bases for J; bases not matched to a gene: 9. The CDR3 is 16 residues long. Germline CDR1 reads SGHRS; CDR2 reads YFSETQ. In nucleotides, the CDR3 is TGCGCCAGCAGCTTGGACGGGACAGGGATAGGTGATGAGCAGTTCTTC. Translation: CASSLDGTGIGDEQFF. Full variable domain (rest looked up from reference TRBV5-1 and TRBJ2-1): KAGVTQTPRYLIKTRGQQVTLSCSPISGHRSVSWYQQTPGQGLQFLFEYFSETQRNKGNFPGRFSGRQFSNSRSEMNVSTLELGDSALYLCASSLDGTGIGDEQFFGPGTRLTVL.

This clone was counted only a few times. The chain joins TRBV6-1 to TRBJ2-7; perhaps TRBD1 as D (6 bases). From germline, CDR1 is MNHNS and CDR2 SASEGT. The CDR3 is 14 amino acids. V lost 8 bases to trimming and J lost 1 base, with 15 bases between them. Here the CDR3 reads CASQWGPESYEQYF. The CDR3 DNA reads TGTGCCAGCCAGTGGGGGCCGGAGTCCTACGAGCAGTACTTC.

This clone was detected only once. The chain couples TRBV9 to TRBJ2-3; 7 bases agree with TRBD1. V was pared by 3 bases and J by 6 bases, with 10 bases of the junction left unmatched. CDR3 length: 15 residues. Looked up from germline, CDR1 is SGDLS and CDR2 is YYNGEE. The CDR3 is CASSGLLGGDDTQYF. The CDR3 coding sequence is TGTGCCAGCAGCGGCCTCTTAGGGGGCGACGATACGCAGTATTTT.

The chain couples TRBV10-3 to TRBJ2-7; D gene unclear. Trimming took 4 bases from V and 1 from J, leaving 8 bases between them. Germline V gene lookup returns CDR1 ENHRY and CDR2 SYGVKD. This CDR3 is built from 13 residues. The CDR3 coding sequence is TGTGCCATCAGTGTTCCCCAGTCCTACGAGCAGTACTTC. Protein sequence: CAISVPQSYEQYF.

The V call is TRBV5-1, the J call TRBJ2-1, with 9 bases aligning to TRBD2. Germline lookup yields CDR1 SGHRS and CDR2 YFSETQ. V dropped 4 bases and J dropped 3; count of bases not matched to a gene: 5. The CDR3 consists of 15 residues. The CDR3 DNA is TGCGCCAGCAGCCCGGCTAGCGGGGTCTACAATGAGCAGTTCTTC. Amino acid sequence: CASSPASGVYNEQFF.

CDR3 protein: CASSDRGQRGYTF. As DNA, the CDR3 is TGTGCCAGTAGTGACAGGGGGCAGCGTGGCTACACCTTC. V and J are TRBV19 and TRBJ1-2; 10 nucleotides agree with TRBD1. The CDR3 runs 13 residues. The germline CDR1 and CDR2 sequences are LNHDA and SQIVND (reference sequence). The junction had 4 bases not matched to a gene; V was cut back by 5 bases and J by 7 bases.

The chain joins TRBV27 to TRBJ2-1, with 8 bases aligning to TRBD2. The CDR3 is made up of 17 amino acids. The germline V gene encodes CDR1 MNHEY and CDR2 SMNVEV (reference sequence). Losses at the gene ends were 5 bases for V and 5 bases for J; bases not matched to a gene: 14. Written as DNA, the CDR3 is TGTGCCAGCAGTGCGCGAAAAGGCGGGAGGCTCGACAATGAGCAGTTCTTC. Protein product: CASSARKGGRLDNEQFF.

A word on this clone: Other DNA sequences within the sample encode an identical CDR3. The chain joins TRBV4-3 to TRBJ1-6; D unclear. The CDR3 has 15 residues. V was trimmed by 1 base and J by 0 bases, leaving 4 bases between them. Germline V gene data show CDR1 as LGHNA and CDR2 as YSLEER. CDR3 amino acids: CASSQGSSYNSPLHF. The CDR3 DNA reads TGCGCCAGCAGCCAAGGGAGCTCCTATAATTCACCCCTCCACTTT.

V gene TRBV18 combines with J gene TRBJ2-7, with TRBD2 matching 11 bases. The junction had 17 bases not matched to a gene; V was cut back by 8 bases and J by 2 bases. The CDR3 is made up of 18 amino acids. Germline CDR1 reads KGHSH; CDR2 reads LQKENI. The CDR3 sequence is CASEGGAETSGRPYEQYF. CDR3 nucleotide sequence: TGTGCCAGCGAAGGGGGCGCGGAAACTAGCGGGAGACCCTACGAGCAGTACTTC.

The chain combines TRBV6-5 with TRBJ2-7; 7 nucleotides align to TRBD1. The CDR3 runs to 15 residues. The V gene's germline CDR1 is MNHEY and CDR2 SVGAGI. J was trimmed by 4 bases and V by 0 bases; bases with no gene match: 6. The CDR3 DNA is TGTGCCAGCAGTTACTCGCCGGGACAGATGTACGAGCAGTACTTC. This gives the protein CASSYSPGQMYEQYF.

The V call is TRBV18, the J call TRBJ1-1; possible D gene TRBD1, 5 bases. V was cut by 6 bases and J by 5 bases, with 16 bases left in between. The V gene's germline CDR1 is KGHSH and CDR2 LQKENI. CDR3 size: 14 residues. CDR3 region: CASSDLRGGTEAFF. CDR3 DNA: TGTGCCAGCTCCGATCTTCGGGGGGGAACTGAAGCTTTCTTT.

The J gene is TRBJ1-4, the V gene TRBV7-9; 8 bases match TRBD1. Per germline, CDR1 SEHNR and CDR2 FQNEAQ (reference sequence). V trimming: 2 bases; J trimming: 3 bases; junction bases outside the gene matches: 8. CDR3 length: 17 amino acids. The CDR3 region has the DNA TGTGCCAGCAGCTTACCACCTCAGGGGGCAGCTAATGAAAAACTGTTTTTT. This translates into CASSLPPQGAANEKLFF.

The DNA for the CDR3 is TGTGCCAGCAGCTCTCGGACTAGCGGAAAAGAGACCCAGTACTTC. Translated: CASSSRTSGKETQYF. The chain joins TRBV11-3 to TRBJ2-5; 10 bases match TRBD2. The CDR3 length is 15 residues. V was clipped by 4 bases and J by 3 bases; unmatched bases: 5. The germline CDR1 and CDR2 sequences are SGHNT and YENEEA. Full variable domain (remainder filled in from reference TRBV11-3 and TRBJ2-5): EAGVVQSPRYKIIEKKQPVAFWCNPISGHNTLYWYLQNLGQGPELLIRYENEEAVDDSQLPKDRFSAERLKGVDSTLKIQPAELGDSAVYLCASSSRTSGKETQYFGPGTRLLVL.

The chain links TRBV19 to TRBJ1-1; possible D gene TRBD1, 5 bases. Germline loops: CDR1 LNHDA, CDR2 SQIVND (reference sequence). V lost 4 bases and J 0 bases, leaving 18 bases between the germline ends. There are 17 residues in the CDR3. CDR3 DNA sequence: TGTGCCAGTAGTACCGGGGGGAACAGTGGCTTGAACACTGAAGCTTTCTTT. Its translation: CASSTGGNSGLNTEAFF.

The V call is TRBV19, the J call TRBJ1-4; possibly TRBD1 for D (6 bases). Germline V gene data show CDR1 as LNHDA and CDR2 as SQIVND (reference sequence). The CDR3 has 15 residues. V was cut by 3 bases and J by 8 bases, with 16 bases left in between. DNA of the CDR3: TGTGCCAGTAGTATCGCCGGCAGGGGTGAAGAAAAACTGTTTTTT. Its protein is CASSIAGRGEEKLFF.

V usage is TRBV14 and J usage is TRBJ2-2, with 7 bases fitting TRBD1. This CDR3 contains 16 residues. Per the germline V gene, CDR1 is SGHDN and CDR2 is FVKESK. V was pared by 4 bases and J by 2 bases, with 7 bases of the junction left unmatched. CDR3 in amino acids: CASSRRGGSNTGELFF. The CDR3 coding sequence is TGTGCCAGCAGCCGGAGAGGGGGCTCCAACACCGGGGAGCTGTTTTTT.

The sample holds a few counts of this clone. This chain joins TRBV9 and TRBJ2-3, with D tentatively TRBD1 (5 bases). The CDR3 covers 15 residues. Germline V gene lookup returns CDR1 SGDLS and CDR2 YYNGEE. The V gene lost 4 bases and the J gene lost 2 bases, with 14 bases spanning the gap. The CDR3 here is CASSFGQAPTDTQYF. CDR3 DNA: TGTGCCAGCAGCTTCGGACAAGCTCCCACAGATACGCAGTATTTT. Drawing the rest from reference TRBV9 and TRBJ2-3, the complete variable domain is DSGVTQTPKHLITATGQRVTLRCSPRSGDLSVYWYQQSLDQGLQFLIQYYNGEERAKGNILERFSAQQFPDLHSELNLSSLELGDSALYFCASSFGQAPTDTQYFGPGTRLTVL.

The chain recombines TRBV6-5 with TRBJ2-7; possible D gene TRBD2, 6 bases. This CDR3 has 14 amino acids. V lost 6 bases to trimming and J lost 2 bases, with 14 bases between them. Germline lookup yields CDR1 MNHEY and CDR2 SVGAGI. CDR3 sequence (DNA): TGTGCCAGCAGAACAGGTGGAGGGGCCTACGAGCAGTACTTC. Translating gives CASRTGGGAYEQYF.

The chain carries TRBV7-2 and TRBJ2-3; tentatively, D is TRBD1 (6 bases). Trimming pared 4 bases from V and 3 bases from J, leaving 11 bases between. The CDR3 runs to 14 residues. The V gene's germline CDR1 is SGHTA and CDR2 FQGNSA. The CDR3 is CASSSTGTTDTQYF. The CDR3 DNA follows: TGTGCCAGCAGCTCAACAGGGACGACAGATACGCAGTATTTT.

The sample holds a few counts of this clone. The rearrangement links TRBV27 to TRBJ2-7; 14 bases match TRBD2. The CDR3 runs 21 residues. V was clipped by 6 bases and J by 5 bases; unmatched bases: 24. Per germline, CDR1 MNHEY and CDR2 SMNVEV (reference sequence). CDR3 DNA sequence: TGTGCCAGCAGATCCCAGGCGGGACTAGCGGGAGAACCTTACGAAGCGAACGAGCAGTACTTC. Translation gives CASRSQAGLAGEPYEANEQYF.

CDR3 nucleotide sequence: TGCGCCAGCAGCCTTGGCAGGATTCTCCTTTACACAGATACGCAGTATTTT. Encoded protein: CASSLGRILLYTDTQYF. The J gene is TRBJ2-3, the V gene TRBV5-1; no firm D call. Looked up from germline, CDR1 is SGHRS and CDR2 is YFSETQ. The CDR3 length is 17 residues. V dropped 4 bases and J dropped 2 bases, with 20 bases sitting between them.

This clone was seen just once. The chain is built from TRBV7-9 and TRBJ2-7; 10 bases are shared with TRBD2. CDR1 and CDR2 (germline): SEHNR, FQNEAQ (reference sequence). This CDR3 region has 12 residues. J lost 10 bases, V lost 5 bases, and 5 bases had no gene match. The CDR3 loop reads CASSVSGGAQYF. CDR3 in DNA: TGTGCCAGCAGCGTCAGCGGGGGGGCCCAGTACTTC.

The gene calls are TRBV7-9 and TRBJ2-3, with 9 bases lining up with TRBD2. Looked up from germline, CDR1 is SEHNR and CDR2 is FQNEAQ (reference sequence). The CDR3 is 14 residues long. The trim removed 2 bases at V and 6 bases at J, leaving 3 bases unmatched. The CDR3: CASSLSSGIDTQYF. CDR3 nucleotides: TGTGCCAGCAGCTTATCTAGCGGGATTGATACGCAGTATTTT.